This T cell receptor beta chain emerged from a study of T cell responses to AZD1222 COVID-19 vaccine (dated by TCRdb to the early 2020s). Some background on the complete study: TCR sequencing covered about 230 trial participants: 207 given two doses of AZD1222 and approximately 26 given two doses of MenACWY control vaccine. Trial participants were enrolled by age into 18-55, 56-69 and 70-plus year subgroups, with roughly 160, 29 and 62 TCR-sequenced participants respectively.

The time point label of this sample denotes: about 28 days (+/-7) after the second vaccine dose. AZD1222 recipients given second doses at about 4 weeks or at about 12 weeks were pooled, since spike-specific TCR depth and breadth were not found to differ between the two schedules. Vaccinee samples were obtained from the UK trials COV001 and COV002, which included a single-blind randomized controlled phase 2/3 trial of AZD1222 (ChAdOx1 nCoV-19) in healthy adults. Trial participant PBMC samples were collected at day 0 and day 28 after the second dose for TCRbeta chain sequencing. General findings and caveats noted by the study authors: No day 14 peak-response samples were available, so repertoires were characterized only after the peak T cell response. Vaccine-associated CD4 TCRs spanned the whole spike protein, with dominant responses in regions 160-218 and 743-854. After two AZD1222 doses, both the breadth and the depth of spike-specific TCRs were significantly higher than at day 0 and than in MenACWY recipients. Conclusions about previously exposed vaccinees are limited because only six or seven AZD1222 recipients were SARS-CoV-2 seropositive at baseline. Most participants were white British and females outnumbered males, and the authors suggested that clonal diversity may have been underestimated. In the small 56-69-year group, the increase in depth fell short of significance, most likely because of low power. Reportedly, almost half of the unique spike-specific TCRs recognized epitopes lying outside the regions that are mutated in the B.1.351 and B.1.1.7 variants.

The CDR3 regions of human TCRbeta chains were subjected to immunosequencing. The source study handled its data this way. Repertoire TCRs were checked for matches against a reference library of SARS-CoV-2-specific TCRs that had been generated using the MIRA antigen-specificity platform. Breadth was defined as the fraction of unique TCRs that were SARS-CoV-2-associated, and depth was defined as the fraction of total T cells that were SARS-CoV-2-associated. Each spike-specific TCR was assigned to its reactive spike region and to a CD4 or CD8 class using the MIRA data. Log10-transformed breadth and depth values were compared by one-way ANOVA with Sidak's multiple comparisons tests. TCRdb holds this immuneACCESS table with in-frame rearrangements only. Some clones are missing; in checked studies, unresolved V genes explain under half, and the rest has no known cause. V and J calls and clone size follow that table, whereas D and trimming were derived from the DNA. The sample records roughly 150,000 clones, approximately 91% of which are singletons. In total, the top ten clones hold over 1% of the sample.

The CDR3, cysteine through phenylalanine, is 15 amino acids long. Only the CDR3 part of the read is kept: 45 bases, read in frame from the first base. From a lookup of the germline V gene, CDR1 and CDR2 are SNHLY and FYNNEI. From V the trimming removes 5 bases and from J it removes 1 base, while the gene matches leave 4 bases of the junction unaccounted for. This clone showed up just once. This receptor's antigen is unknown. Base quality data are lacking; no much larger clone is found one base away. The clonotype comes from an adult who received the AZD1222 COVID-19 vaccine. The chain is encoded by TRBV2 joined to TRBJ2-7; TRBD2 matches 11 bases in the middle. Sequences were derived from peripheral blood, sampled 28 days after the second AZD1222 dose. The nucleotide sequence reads TGTGCCAGCAGTCCACTAGCGGGGGCTTCCTACGAGCAGTACTTC. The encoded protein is CASSPLAGASYEQYF.